This record covers a single T cell receptor (beta chain). The data were obtained in a study of OX40 agonist ivuxolimab in advanced cancers. Only in-frame clones appear in the TCRdb table, and some are missing; sequencing was by immunoSEQ multiplex PCR. The sample has about 15,000 clones; roughly 86% are singletons. Blood got drawn at baseline, again on cycle 4 day 1, and then on cycle 7 day 1. The TCR originated in an adult with an advanced solid tumor such as melanoma, head and neck, liver or kidney cancer. Sequencing used CD4+ or CD8+ T cells sorted from blood, obtained in a trial of the OX40 agonist ivuxolimab.

In DNA form, the CDR3 reads TGTGCCAGCACGGGGGCCGGGCCCCAGCATTTT. It codes for CASTGAGPQHF. The chain combines TRBV2 with TRBJ1-5; TRBD1 might be the D (6 bases). V was clipped by 7 bases and J by 9 bases, with 10 bases between them. Germline V gene lookup returns CDR1 SNHLY and CDR2 FYNNEI. The CDR3 is 11 amino acids.